Each of the 14 T cell receptor beta chains below was sequenced from the same sample in a study of T cell repertoires in cytomegalovirus infection. Antigen specificity for these receptors is unknown. TCRdb used MiXCR to reprocess the reads, holding one entry per CDR3 protein. The table shows some 800,000 distinct CDR3 sequences, with roughly 29% occurring only once. The sequencing used cultured CD8+ T cells from PBMCs, collected from culture after CMV antigen stimulation. The origin of the receptors is a human donor in good health (CMV status not recorded). Some clones in this sample may be carry-over from other donors' samples.

The chain has TRBV12-3 or TRBV12-4 and TRBJ2-3; D ambiguous. V lost 7 bases to trimming and J lost 3 bases, with 17 bases between them. The CDR3 consists of 15 residues. CDR3 loop: CASNPAVRSTDTQYF. In DNA, the CDR3 is TGTGCCAGCAACCCGGCAGTGCGGTCAACAGATACGCAGTATTTT.

The gene calls are TRBV7-8 and TRBJ2-1; a weak D match, TRBD1 (5 bases). V was cut by 0 bases and J by 2 bases, with 26 bases left in between. The length of the CDR3 is 21 residues. Germline V gene lookup returns CDR1 SGHVS and CDR2 FQNEAQ. The CDR3 DNA is TGTGCCAGCAGCTTAGCCCGGGTGGGATCCCAGGGAATTAGAACCTACAATGAGCAGTTCTTC. Translating it yields CASSLARVGSQGIRTYNEQFF.

This rearrangement joins TRBV6-6 to TRBJ1-5; D is ambiguous. V lost 5 bases and J lost 0, with 11 bases in between. The CDR3 is 15 residues long. Germline V CDR1 and CDR2: MNHNY, SVGAGI (reference sequence). The CDR3 sequence: CASSTDTDSNQPQHF. DNA of the CDR3: TGTGCCAGCAGTACCGACACTGATAGCAATCAGCCCCAGCATTTT.

Many counts were recorded for this clonotype. The chain uses TRBV7-2 and TRBJ1-2; weak D call: TRBD1 (6 bases). V gave up 5 bases and J gave up 0 bases, with 13 bases separating them. The CDR3 consists of 15 residues. CDR1 and CDR2 (germline): SGHTA, FQGNSA. CDR3 sequence: CASSTYREANYGYTF. DNA for the CDR3: TGTGCCAGCAGCACCTACAGGGAAGCTAACTATGGCTACACCTTC. Full variable domain (outside the CDR3, taken from reference TRBV7-2 and TRBJ1-2): GAGVSQSPSNKVTEKGKDVELRCDPISGHTALYWYRQSLGQGLEFLIYFQGNSAPDKSGLPSDRFSAERTGGSVSTLTIQRTQQEDSAVYLCASSTYREANYGYTFGSGTRLTVV.

The CDR3: CSARDDYEQYV. The DNA of the CDR3 is TGCAGTGCTAGGGACGACTACGAGCAGTACGTC. The chain joins TRBV20-1 to TRBJ2-7; D is unclear. The CDR3 extends over 11 amino acids. CDR1 and CDR2 from the germline V gene are DFQATT and SNEGSKA (reference sequence). V lost 3 bases and J 3 bases, leaving 6 bases between the germline ends.

This clonotype was observed many times. V usage is TRBV7-8 and J usage is TRBJ1-4, with 7 bases lining up with TRBD1. CDR3 length: 15 residues. J lost 3 bases, V lost 4 bases, and 5 bases had no gene match. The germline V gene encodes CDR1 SGHVS and CDR2 FQNEAQ. The CDR3 loop is CASSSPGTANEKLFF. The CDR3 nucleotides are TGTGCCAGCAGCTCACCCGGGACAGCTAATGAAAAACTGTTTTTT. Supplemented by reference TRBV7-8 and TRBJ1-4, the full variable domain reads GAGVSQSPRYKVAKRGQDVALRCDPISGHVSLFWYQQALGQGPEFLTYFQNEAQLDKSGLPSDRFFAERPEGSVSTLKIQRTQQEDSAVYLCASSSPGTANEKLFFGSGTQLSVL.

The chain is built from TRBV29-1 and TRBJ2-2; a weak D match, TRBD1 (6 bases). The V end lost 7 bases, the J end lost 6 bases, and 15 bases lay between the germline ends. In germline, CDR1 is SQVTM, CDR2 ANQGSEA. CDR3 size: 13 residues. CDR3 nucleotides: TGCAGCGGGGAACAGGGAGATTCCGGGGAGCTGTTTTTT. Its translation is CSGEQGDSGELFF.

This clonotype has only a few counts. The rearrangement links TRBV4-1 to TRBJ2-3, with D unresolved. Trimming pared 3 bases from V and 2 bases from J, leaving 9 bases between. The CDR3 contains 14 residues. Germline-derived CDR1 and CDR2 are MGHRA and YSYEKL. DNA of the CDR3: TGCGCCAGCAGCCAGGCGGAAAACACAGATACGCAGTATTTT. Residues: CASSQAENTDTQYF.

This clonotype was seen a few times. V and J are TRBV19 and TRBJ2-1; D unresolved. The CDR3 is 14 amino acids. Germline CDR1 LNHDA, CDR2 SQIVND (reference sequence). Trimming shortened V by 1 base and J by 4 bases, and 8 bases separated the two germline ends. The CDR3 region is CASSIGGSYNEQFF. CDR3 nucleotides: TGTGCCAGTAGTATAGGCGGCAGTTACAATGAGCAGTTCTTC.

The chain joins TRBV25-1 to TRBJ1-1; D is possibly TRBD1 (6 bases). The V gene's germline CDR1 is MGHDK and CDR2 SYGVNS. V was pared by 5 bases and J by 7 bases, with 20 bases between. The CDR3 contains 15 residues. The CDR3 coding sequence is TGTGCCAGCAGTCAAGCCCCGCTGGGGGCGGTTGAAGCTTTCTTT. This codes for CASSQAPLGAVEAFF.

This clonotype has ten or more counts. The chain employs TRBV6-1 and TRBJ1-5; no definite D call. This CDR3 has 16 amino acids. From germline, CDR1 is MNHNS and CDR2 SASEGT. V lost 2 bases to trimming and J lost 5 bases, with 16 bases between them. The CDR3 coding sequence is TGTGCCAGCAGTGAATTGTCAGGAACCGCGTATCAGCCCCAGCATTTT. Amino acids: CASSELSGTAYQPQHF.

This chain links TRBV4-2 with TRBJ1-2; possibly TRBD1 for D (5 bases). This CDR3 spans 13 amino acids. The germline gives CDR1 LGHNA, CDR2 YNFKEQ. V lost 2 bases to trimming and J lost 8 bases, with 12 bases between them. Written as DNA, the CDR3 is TGTGCCAGCAGCCAAAAAAAGGGGAGCGGCTACACCTTC. Translated, it gives CASSQKKGSGYTF.

The V call is TRBV11-3, the J call TRBJ2-5; possible D gene TRBD1, 6 bases. Germline V lookup: CDR1 SGHNT, CDR2 YENEEA. V was pared by 5 bases and J by 2 bases, with 12 bases between. The CDR3 has 14 residues. CDR3 DNA: TGTGCCAGCAGCCCTGGACAGACACAAGAGACCCAGTACTTC. It yields the protein CASSPGQTQETQYF.

A few counts support this clonotype. V gene TRBV4-1 combines with J gene TRBJ2-7; D is unclear. Germline assignment: CDR1 MGHRA and CDR2 YSYEKL. The V end was cut by 6 bases, the J end by 5 bases, with 14 bases between. This CDR3 comprises 13 residues. CDR3 in DNA: TGCGCCAGCAGTCCTGGACCCACTAACGAGCAGTACTTC. This codes for CASSPGPTNEQYF.